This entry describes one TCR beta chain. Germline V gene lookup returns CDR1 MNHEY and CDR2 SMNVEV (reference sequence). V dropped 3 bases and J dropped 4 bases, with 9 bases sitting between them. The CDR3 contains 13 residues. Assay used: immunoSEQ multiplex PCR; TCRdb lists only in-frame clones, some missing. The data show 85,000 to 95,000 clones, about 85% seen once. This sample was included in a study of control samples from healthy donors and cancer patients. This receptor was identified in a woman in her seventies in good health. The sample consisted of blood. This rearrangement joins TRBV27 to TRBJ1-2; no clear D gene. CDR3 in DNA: TGTGCCAGCAGTTTGCGGGGAACCTATGGCTACACCTTC. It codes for CASSLRGTYGYTF.